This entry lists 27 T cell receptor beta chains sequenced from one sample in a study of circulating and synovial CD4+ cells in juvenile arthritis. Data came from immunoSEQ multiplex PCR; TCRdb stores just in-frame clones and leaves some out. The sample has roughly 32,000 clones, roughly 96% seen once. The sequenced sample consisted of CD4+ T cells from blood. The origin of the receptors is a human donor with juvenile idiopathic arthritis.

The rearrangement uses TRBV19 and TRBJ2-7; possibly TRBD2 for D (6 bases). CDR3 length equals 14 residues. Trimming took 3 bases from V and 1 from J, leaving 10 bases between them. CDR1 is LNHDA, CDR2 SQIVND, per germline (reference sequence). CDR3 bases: TGTGCCAGTAGTATGACTAGTAAGTCCTACGAGCAGTACTTC. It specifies CASSMTSKSYEQYF. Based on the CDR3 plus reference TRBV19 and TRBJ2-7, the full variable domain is DGGITQSPKYLFRKEGQNVTLSCEQNLNHDAMYWYRQDPGQGLRLIYYSQIVNDFQKGDIAEGYSVSREKKESFPLTVTSAQKNPTAFYLCASSMTSKSYEQYFGPGTRLTVT.

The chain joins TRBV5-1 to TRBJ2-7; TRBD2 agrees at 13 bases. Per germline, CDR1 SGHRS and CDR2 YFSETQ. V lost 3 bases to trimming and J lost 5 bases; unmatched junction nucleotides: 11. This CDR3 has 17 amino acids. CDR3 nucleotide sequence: TGCGCCAGCAGCTCCCCCCAACCAGGACTAGCGGGAGACGAGCAGTACTTC. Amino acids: CASSSPQPGLAGDEQYF.

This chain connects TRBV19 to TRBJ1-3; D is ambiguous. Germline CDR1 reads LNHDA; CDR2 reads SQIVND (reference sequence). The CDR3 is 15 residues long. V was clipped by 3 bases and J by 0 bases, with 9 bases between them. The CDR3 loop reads CASSIVGSSGNTIYF. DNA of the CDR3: TGTGCCAGTAGTATCGTCGGGAGCTCTGGAAACACCATATATTTT.

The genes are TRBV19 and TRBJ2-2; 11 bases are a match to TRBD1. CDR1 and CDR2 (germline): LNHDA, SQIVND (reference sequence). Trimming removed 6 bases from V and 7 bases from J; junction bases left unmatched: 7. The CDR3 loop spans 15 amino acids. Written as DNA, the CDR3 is TGTGCCAGTAGGACGGGACAGGGGGTTAACGGGGAGCTGTTTTTT. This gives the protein CASRTGQGVNGELFF.

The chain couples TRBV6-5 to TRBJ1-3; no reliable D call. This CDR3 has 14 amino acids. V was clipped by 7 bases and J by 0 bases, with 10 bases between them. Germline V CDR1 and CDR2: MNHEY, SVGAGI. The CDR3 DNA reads TGTGCCAGCAAGATAGCCCGCTCTGGAAACACCATATATTTT. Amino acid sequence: CASKIARSGNTIYF.

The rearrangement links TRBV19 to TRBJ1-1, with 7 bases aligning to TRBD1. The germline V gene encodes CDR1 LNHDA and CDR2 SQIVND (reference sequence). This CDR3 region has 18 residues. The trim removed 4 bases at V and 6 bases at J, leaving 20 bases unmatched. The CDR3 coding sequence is TGTGCCAGTAGTACCTCCTCGGGACAGTTATTAAGAGGGGCTGAAGCTTTCTTT. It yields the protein CASSTSSGQLLRGAEAFF.

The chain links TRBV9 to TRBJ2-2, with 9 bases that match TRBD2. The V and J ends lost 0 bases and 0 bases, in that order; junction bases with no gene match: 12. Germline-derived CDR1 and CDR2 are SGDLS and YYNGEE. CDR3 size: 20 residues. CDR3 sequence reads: CASSVALGISGRANTGELFF. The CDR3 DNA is TGTGCCAGCAGCGTAGCTCTGGGCATTAGCGGGAGAGCGAACACCGGGGAGCTGTTTTTT.

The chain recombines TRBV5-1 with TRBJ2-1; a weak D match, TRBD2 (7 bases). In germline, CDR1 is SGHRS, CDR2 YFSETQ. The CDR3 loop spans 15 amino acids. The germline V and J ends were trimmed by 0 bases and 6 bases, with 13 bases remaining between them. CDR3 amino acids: CASSLEGGPRNEQFF. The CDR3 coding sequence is TGCGCCAGCAGCTTGGAGGGGGGGCCTCGCAATGAGCAGTTCTTC. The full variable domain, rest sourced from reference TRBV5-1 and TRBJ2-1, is KAGVTQTPRYLIKTRGQQVTLSCSPISGHRSVSWYQQTPGQGLQFLFEYFSETQRNKGNFPGRFSGRQFSNSRSEMNVSTLELGDSALYLCASSLEGGPRNEQFFGPGTRLTVL.

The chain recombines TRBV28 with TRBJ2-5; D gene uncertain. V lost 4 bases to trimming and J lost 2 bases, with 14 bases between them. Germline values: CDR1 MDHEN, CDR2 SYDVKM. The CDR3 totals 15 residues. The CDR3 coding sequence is TGTGCCAGCAGTTCCCCCGAGGTCGATCAAGAGACCCAGTACTTC. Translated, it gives CASSSPEVDQETQYF.

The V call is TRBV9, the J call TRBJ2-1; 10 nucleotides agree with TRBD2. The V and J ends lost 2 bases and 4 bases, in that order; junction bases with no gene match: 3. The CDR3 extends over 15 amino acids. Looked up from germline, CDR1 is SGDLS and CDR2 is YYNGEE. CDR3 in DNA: TGTGCCAGCAGCGTGACTAGCGGGTTTTACAATGAGCAGTTCTTC. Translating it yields CASSVTSGFYNEQFF.

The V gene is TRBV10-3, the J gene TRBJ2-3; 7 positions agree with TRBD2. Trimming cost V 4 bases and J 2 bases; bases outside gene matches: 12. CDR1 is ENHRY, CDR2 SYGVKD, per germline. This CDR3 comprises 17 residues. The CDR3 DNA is TGTGCCATCAGTGGGCGGGGCGGGAGTGGAGACACAGATACGCAGTATTTT. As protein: CAISGRGGSGDTDTQYF.

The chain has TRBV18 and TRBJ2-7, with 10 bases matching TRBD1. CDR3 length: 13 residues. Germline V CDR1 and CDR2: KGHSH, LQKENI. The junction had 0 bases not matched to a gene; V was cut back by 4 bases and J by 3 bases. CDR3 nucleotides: TGTGCCAGCTCACGGGACAGGGGCTACGAGCAGTACTTC. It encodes CASSRDRGYEQYF. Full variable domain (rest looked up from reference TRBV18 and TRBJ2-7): NAGVMQNPRHLVRRRGQEARLRCSPMKGHSHVYWYRQLPEEGLKFMVYLQKENIIDESGMPKERFSAEFPKEGPSILRIQQVVRGDSAAYFCASSRDRGYEQYFGPGTRLTVT.

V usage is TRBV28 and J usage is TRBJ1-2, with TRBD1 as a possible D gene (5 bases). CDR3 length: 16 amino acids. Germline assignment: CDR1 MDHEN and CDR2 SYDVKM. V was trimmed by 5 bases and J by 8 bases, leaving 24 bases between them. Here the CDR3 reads CASSEPSGGTSWGYTF. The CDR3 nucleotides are TGTGCCAGCAGTGAACCCTCGGGGGGGACCAGCTGGGGCTACACCTTC.

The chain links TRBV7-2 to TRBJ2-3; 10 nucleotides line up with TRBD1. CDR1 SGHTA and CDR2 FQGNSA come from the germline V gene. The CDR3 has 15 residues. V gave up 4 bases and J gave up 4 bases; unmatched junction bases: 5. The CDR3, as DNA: TGTGCCAGCAGCTCGGGACAGGGGATCCCAGATACGCAGTATTTT. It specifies CASSSGQGIPDTQYF.

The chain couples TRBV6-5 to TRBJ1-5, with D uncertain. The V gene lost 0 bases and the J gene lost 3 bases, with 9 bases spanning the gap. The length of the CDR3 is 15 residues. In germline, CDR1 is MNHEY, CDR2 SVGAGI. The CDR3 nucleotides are TGTGCCAGCAGTTACTCGTGGCGGAACAATCAGCCCCAGCATTTT. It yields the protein CASSYSWRNNQPQHF.

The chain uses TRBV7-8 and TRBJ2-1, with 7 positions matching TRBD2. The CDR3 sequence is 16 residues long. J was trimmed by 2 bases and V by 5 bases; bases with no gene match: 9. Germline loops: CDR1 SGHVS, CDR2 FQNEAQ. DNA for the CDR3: TGTGCCAGCAGCCCCCGAGCCAGCGGGACCTACAATGAGCAGTTCTTC. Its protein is CASSPRASGTYNEQFF.

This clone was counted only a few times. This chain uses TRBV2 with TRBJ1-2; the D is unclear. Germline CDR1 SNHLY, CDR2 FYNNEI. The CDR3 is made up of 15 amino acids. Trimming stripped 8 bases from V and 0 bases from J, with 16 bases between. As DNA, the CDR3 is TGTGCCAGCGGACCCCCAAGCGGAACTAACTATGGCTACACCTTC. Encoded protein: CASGPPSGTNYGYTF.

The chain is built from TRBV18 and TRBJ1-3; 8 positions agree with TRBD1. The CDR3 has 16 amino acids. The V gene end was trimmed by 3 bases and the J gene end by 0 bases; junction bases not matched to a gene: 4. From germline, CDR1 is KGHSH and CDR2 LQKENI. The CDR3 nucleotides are TGTGCCAGCTCACCTCCCGGGACAGGCTCTGGAAACACCATATATTTT. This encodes CASSPPGTGSGNTIYF. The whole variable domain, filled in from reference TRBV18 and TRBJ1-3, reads NAGVMQNPRHLVRRRGQEARLRCSPMKGHSHVYWYRQLPEEGLKFMVYLQKENIIDESGMPKERFSAEFPKEGPSILRIQQVVRGDSAAYFCASSPPGTGSGNTIYFGEGSWLTVV.

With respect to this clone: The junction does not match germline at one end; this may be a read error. This CDR3 is CASSNQLAGGTDTQYF. The CDR3 DNA reads as TGTGCCAGCAGTAATCAACTAGCGGGAGGCACCGATACGCAGTATTTT. J is TRBJ2-3 and V is TRBV2; TRBD2 aligns across 12 bases. The germline V gene has CDR1 SNHLY and CDR2 FYNNEI. The CDR3 consists of 16 residues.

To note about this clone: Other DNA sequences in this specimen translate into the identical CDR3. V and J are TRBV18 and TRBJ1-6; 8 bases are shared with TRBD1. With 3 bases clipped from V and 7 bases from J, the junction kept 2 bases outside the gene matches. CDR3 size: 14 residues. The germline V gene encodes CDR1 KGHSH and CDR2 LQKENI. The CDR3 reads CASSPTGVNSPLHF. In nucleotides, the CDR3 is TGTGCCAGCTCACCGACAGGGGTAAATTCACCCCTCCACTTT.

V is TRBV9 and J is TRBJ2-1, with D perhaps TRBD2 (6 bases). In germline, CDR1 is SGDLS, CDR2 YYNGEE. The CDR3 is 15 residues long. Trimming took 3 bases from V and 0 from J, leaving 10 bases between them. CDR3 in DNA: TGTGCCAGCAGCGGCGGGGCGGGCTCCTACAATGAGCAGTTCTTC. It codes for CASSGGAGSYNEQFF. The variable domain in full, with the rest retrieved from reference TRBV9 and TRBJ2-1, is DSGVTQTPKHLITATGQRVTLRCSPRSGDLSVYWYQQSLDQGLQFLIQYYNGEERAKGNILERFSAQQFPDLHSELNLSSLELGDSALYFCASSGGAGSYNEQFFGPGTRLTVL.

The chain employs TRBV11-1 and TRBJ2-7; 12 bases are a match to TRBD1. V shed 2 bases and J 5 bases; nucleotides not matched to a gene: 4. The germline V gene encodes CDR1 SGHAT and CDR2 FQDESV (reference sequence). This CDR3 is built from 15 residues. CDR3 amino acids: CASSLPGQGAHEQYF. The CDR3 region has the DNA TGTGCCAGCAGCTTACCGGGACAGGGGGCCCACGAGCAGTACTTC.

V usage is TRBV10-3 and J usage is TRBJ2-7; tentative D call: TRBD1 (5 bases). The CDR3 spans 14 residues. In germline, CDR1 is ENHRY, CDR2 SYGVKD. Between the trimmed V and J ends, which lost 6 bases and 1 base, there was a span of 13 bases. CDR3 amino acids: CAISSGSQSYEQYF. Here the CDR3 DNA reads TGTGCCATCAGCTCAGGGTCACAGTCCTACGAGCAGTACTTC.

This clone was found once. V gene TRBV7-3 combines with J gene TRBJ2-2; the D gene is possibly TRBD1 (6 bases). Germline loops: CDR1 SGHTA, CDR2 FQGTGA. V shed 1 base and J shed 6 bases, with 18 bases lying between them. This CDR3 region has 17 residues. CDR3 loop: CASSLMVQGMVSGELFF. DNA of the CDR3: TGTGCCAGCAGCTTAATGGTACAGGGTATGGTCTCCGGGGAGCTGTTTTTT.

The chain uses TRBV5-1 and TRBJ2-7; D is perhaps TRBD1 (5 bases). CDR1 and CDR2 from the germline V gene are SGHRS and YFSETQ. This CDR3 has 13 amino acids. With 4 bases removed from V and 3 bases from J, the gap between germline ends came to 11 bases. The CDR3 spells CASSQLTDYEQYF. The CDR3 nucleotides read TGCGCCAGCAGCCAGTTGACAGACTACGAGCAGTACTTC. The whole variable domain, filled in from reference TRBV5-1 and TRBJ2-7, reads KAGVTQTPRYLIKTRGQQVTLSCSPISGHRSVSWYQQTPGQGLQFLFEYFSETQRNKGNFPGRFSGRQFSNSRSEMNVSTLELGDSALYLCASSQLTDYEQYFGPGTRLTVT.

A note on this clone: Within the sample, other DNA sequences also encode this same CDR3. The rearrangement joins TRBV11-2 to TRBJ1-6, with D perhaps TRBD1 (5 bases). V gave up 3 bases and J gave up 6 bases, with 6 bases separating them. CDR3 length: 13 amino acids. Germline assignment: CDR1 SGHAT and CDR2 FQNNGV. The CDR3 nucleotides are TGTGCCAGCAGCTTCCAGGGTAATTCACCCCTCCACTTT. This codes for CASSFQGNSPLHF.

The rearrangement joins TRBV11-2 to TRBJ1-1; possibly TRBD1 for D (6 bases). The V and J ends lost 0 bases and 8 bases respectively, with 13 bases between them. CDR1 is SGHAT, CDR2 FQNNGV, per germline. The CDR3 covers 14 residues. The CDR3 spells CASSLERTVVEAFF. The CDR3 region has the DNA TGTGCCAGCAGCTTAGAGAGGACAGTTGTGGAAGCTTTCTTT.